A selection of T cell receptor beta chains follows, all from one sample in a study of CD8 T cells in ankylosing spondylitis. TCRdb used MiXCR to reprocess the 5' RACE reads, holding one entry per CDR3 protein. The table has some 130,000 distinct CDR3 sequences, more than 9.5% seen once; the top ten hold approximately 4%. The sample consisted of blood, either unsorted or a sorted T cell fraction (not recorded which). The receptors shown here come from a female donor with ankylosing spondylitis or in good health (not recorded which). CDR3s include the opening cysteine and the closing phenylalanine or tryptophan. A D gene is named only where the DNA matches it firmly. Expanded clones get a size class; other rows say once, few or many, or leave the size out.

clone_size	d_call	v_call	j_call	cdr3_nt	cdr3_aa
many	.	TRBV20-1	TRBJ2-5	TGCAGTGCCCCGCTGCTGGCGGGTATCCAAGAGACCCAGTACTTC	CSAPLLAGIQETQYF
many	TRBD1	TRBV6-5	TRBJ2-2	TGTGCCAGCAGTTTCCTGACAGGGGTCCACAACACCGGGGAGCTGTTTTTT	CASSFLTGVHNTGELFF
few	TRBD1	TRBV18	TRBJ1-2	TGTGCCAGCTCACGGGGACAGGGGGACTATGGCTACCCCTTC	CASSRGQGDYGYPF
many	.	TRBV5-1	TRBJ2-5	TGCGCCAGCAGCTTGTTGGGGCCGTACCAAGAGACCCAGTACTTC	CASSLLGPYQETQYF
.	TRBD2	TRBV11-2	TRBJ2-1	TGTGCCAGCAGCTTAGGCCTAGCGGGGGGTGAGCAGTTCTTC	CASSLGLAGGEQFF
.	.	TRBV7-2	TRBJ1-2	TGTGCCAGCAGCTTAGGGGCGGGGGGGGACTACACCTTC	CASSLGAGGDYTF
many	.	TRBV7-7	TRBJ2-2	TGTGCCAGCAGCTCACAAACAGGGAACGCCGGGGAGCTGTTTTTT	CASSSQTGNAGELFF
many	TRBD1	TRBV12-3/TRBV12-4	TRBJ2-2	TGTGCCAGCACCCCTCGGGACAGCTTCACCGGGGAGCTGTTTTTT	CASTPRDSFTGELFF
many	TRBD2	TRBV12-3/TRBV12-4	TRBJ2-3	TGTGCCAGCAGGTGGACTAGCGGGACAGATACGCAGTATTTT	CASRWTSGTDTQYF
many	.	TRBV10-1	TRBJ2-1	TGCGCCAGCAGTGAAATGCGGTTCCTCAATGAGCAGTTCTTC	CASSEMRFLNEQFF
.	TRBD1	TRBV30	TRBJ1-1	TGTGCCTGGAGTGACAGGGGAGAAACTGAAGCTTTCTTT	CAWSDRGETEAFF
few	.	TRBV5-1	TRBJ2-1	TGCGCCAGCAGCAAACTCTCAGGACAAATCTCCTACAATGAGCAGTTCTTC	CASSKLSGQISYNEQFF
many	.	TRBV20-1	TRBJ2-5	TGCAGTGCTAAACCCCGGGCGAGGAGACAGACCCAGTACTTC	CSAKPRARRQTQYF
many	TRBD1	TRBV27	TRBJ1-2	TGTGCCAGCAGTTTCTACCCGGGACAGGGAAATGGCTACACCTTC	CASSFYPGQGNGYTF
many	.	TRBV20-1	TRBJ2-3	TGCAGTGCTGTGAGAGGAGATACGCAGTATTTT	CSAVRGDTQYF
many	.	TRBV7-8	TRBJ2-3	TGTGCCAGCAGCTTAGGCGTCATTGTCACAGATACGCAGTATTTT	CASSLGVIVTDTQYF
many	.	TRBV5-1	TRBJ2-7	TGCGCCAGCAGCCAAGGGACAAAAAGCTCCTACGAGCAGTACTTC	CASSQGTKSSYEQYF
many	.	TRBV19	TRBJ1-5	TGTGCCAGTAGTTCCCCATACAGGGTCCAGCCCCAGCATTTT	CASSSPYRVQPQHF
.	.	TRBV28	TRBJ2-2	TGTGCCAGCAGTTTCGAAGGGTGGGGCACCGGGGAGCTGTTTTTT	CASSFEGWGTGELFF
many	.	TRBV20-1	TRBJ2-1	TGCAGTGCTAGAGTTCCTCCTCAGTACAATGAGCAGTTCTTC	CSARVPPQYNEQFF
many	.	TRBV2	TRBJ2-5	TGTGCCAGCAGTGAACTCCTAGACAAGGCAGGGGCCCAGTACTTC	CASSELLDKAGAQYF
many	.	TRBV5-1	TRBJ1-1	TGCGCCAGCAGCTTTACTGGCTCTGAAGCTTTCTTT	CASSFTGSEAFF